These 23 T cell receptor beta chains share one sample of origin, sequenced in a study of cytomegalovirus exposure and HLA in healthy donors (dated by TCRdb to about 2017). Library preparation employed the immunoSEQ multiplex PCR assay. For the multiplex PCR, a mixture combining 60 forward primers for TCR Vbeta segments and 13 reverse primers for TCR Jbeta segments was used. Here the immuneACCESS table is served through TCRdb, limited to in-frame sequences with V and J called. Missing clones are a known gap in these copies; in checked studies unresolved V genes cover under half, and the rest lacks a known reason. Recorded for this sample are about 110,000 clones; roughly 84% of them occurred a single time. The leading ten clones occupy about 6.8% of the sample. Sequencing was done on a sample of PBMCs. These receptors originate from a man aged 30 to 39 in good health and CMV-seropositive.

The chain has TRBV27 and TRBJ1-4; D is ambiguous. Germline loops: CDR1 MNHEY, CDR2 SMNVEV (reference sequence). V dropped 4 bases and J dropped 0 bases, with 21 bases sitting between them. The CDR3 extends over 19 amino acids. CDR3 in amino acids: CASSSLAGLTFSTNEKLFF. The CDR3 DNA reads TGTGCCAGCAGTTCTCTAGCTGGACTGACCTTTTCAACTAATGAAAAACTGTTTTTT. The full variable domain, with the rest looked up from reference TRBV27 and TRBJ1-4, is EAQVTQNPRYLITVTGKKLTVTCSQNMNHEYMSWYRQDPGLGLRQIYYSMNVEVTDKGDVPEGYKVSRKEKRNFPLILESPSPNQTSLYFCASSSLAGLTFSTNEKLFFGSGTQLSVL.

The chain joins TRBV11-3 to TRBJ2-7; 10 bases fit TRBD1. Germline CDR1 SGHNT, CDR2 YENEEA. CDR3 length: 15 amino acids. Germline trimming cut 5 bases from V and 2 bases from J; bases unmatched to any gene: 6. In DNA, the CDR3 is TGTGCCAGCAGCCGAGGACAGGGGGTTACCTACGAGCAGTACTTC. Amino acid sequence: CASSRGQGVTYEQYF.

The CDR3 region has the DNA TGTGCCAGCAGTGATTTCGGGACAGTCGAGAATACGCAGTATTTT. This gives the protein CASSDFGTVENTQYF. This chain joins TRBV2 and TRBJ2-3; 7 nucleotides line up with TRBD1. The germline V gene has CDR1 SNHLY and CDR2 FYNNEI. CDR3 length: 15 amino acids. Trimming took 3 bases from V and 7 from J; bases not matched to a gene: 10.

The rearrangement uses TRBV5-1 and TRBJ2-5; D is perhaps TRBD2 (6 bases). The CDR3 extends over 15 amino acids. V shed 0 bases and J shed 4 bases, with 13 bases lying between them. Germline-derived CDR1 and CDR2 are SGHRS and YFSETQ. CDR3 sequence: CASSLGLAVTETQYF. In DNA, the CDR3 is TGCGCCAGCAGCTTGGGTTTAGCGGTCACAGAGACCCAGTACTTC.

This clone has more than one count but fewer than ten. This chain links TRBV30 with TRBJ2-5, with 9 bases fitting TRBD2. The DNA end favors TRBJ2-7, so the J call may be wrong. Germline CDR1 reads GTSNPN; CDR2 reads SVGIG (reference sequence). CDR3 length equals 12 residues. The CDR3 region is CAWRGLAPEQYF. CDR3 DNA sequence: TGTGCCTGGAGGGGACTAGCTCCCGAGCAGTACTTC.

The V call is TRBV4-3, the J call TRBJ2-5, with 10 bases aligning to TRBD2. The J segment lost 4 bases and the V segment lost 0 bases, leaving 8 bases of the junction unmatched. The CDR3 consists of 17 residues. The germline V gene has CDR1 LGHNA and CDR2 YSLEER. This CDR3 reads CASSQDFQRGGPETQYF. The CDR3 DNA is TGCGCCAGCAGCCAAGATTTCCAGCGGGGGGGCCCAGAGACCCAGTACTTC.

This clone was seen only a few times. The chain combines TRBV6-1 with TRBJ2-4; D is undetermined. Germline V CDR1 and CDR2: MNHNS, SASEGT. The ends were cut back, 5 bases at V and 3 bases at J, with 11 bases in the middle. The CDR3 consists of 14 residues. CDR3 DNA: TGTGCCAGCAGTCTTGGGCAGGACAAAAACATTCAGTACTTC. As protein: CASSLGQDKNIQYF.

This chain connects TRBV5-1 to TRBJ1-2, with D possibly matching TRBD1 (6 bases). Per germline, CDR1 SGHRS and CDR2 YFSETQ. The V end lost 4 bases, the J end lost 0 bases, and 13 bases lay between the germline ends. The CDR3 covers 15 residues. CDR3 sequence reads: CASSRGQSANYGYTF. The CDR3 DNA follows: TGCGCCAGCAGCCGGGGACAAAGTGCTAACTATGGCTACACCTTC.

This clone was counted once. Mismatch with germline at one junction end may stem from a read error. CDR3 residues: CSSSLGGGAEYGYTF. The DNA for the CDR3 is TGTTCCAGCAGCTTAGGGGGAGGGGCGGAGTATGGCTACACCTTC. The genes are TRBV7-9 and TRBJ1-2, with D perhaps TRBD1 (6 bases). Germline CDR1 SEHNR, CDR2 FQNEAQ (reference sequence). This CDR3 has 15 residues.

The chain combines TRBV5-6 with TRBJ1-2; D is perhaps TRBD1 (5 bases). V was cut by 1 base and J by 6 bases, with 10 bases left in between. The CDR3 runs to 13 residues. Germline V gene sequence: CDR1 SGHDT, CDR2 YYEEEE. The CDR3 bases are TGTGCCAGCAGCTTGTCCAGGGTGGATGGCTACACCTTC. Translated: CASSLSRVDGYTF.

This sequence joins TRBV11-2 and TRBJ2-5; D unclear. Germline lookup yields CDR1 SGHAT and CDR2 FQNNGV. V gave up 4 bases and J gave up 2 bases, with 8 bases separating them. The CDR3 length is 13 residues. CDR3 region: CASSSGWQETQYF. For the CDR3, the DNA is TGTGCCAGCAGCTCAGGCTGGCAAGAGACCCAGTACTTC.

CDR3 sequence (DNA): TGTGCCAGTAGCTTGGCGGCTGGAAACACCATATATTTT. As protein: CASSLAAGNTIYF. The rearrangement uses TRBV19 and TRBJ1-3; D not certain. V shed 6 bases and J shed 2 bases, with 8 bases lying between them. Germline V gene data show CDR1 as LNHDA and CDR2 as SQIVND (reference sequence). The CDR3 loop spans 13 amino acids.

The J gene is TRBJ2-5, the V gene TRBV15; 7 nucleotides align to TRBD1. The CDR3 runs 14 residues. The V gene's germline CDR1 is LNHNV and CDR2 YYDKDF (reference sequence). V lost 1 base, J lost 4 bases, and 3 bases stayed unmatched. The CDR3 DNA reads TGTGCCACCAGCAGAGTGAGGGGGCGAGAGACCCAGTACTTC. Amino acid sequence: CATSRVRGRETQYF. The full variable domain, completed using reference TRBV15 and TRBJ2-5, is DAMVIQNPRYQVTQFGKPVTLSCSQTLNHNVMYWYQQKSSQAPKLLFHYYDKDFNNEADTPDNFQSRRPNTSFCFLDIRSPGLGDTAMYLCATSRVRGRETQYFGPGTRLLVL.

The DNA for the CDR3 is TGTGCCAGTCGGACTAGCGGGGACAACTACAATGAGCAGTTCTTC. Its translation: CASRTSGDNYNEQFF. The V gene is TRBV19, the J gene TRBJ2-1; 12 bases are shared with TRBD2. The CDR3 has 15 residues. Trimming removed 8 bases from V and 3 bases from J; junction bases left unmatched: 5. CDR1 is LNHDA and CDR2 is SQIVND in the germline V gene (reference sequence).

The rearrangement uses TRBV7-2 and TRBJ2-2; unclear D gene. The CDR3 spans 14 residues. Germline CDR1 reads SGHTA; CDR2 reads FQGNSA. Trimming took 3 bases from V and 4 from J, leaving 9 bases between them. DNA for the CDR3: TGTGCCAGCAGCTTTTTTTCGAGCACCGGGGAGCTGTTTTTT. It codes for CASSFFSSTGELFF.

This chain links TRBV13 with TRBJ2-2, with D perhaps matching TRBD2 (5 bases). The CDR3 is 16 amino acids. Germline values: CDR1 PRHDT, CDR2 FYEKMQ (reference sequence). The germline V and J ends were trimmed by 2 bases and 2 bases, with 12 bases remaining between them. CDR3 DNA: TGTGCCAGCAGCTTATTTCCCGGGAAAAACACCGGGGAGCTGTTTTTT. Its protein is CASSLFPGKNTGELFF.

The rearrangement links TRBV21-1 to TRBJ2-5; the table's D gene call, TRBD2, was not cross checked with the DNA. TRBV21-1 is assigned pseudogene status. This CDR3 region has 18 residues. Here the CDR3 DNA reads TGTGCCAGCAGCAAAGCGGCAGCGGGGGGGTATCCAAAAGAGACCCAGTACTTC. The encoded protein is CASSKAAAGGYPKETQYF.

This chain uses TRBV7-9 with TRBJ1-1; D is unclear. Germline CDR1 is SEHNR and CDR2 is FQNEAQ (reference sequence). Trimming removed 0 bases from V and 8 bases from J, with 7 bases in between. The CDR3 sequence is 12 residues long. CDR3: CASSLAGEEAFF. As DNA, the CDR3 is TGTGCCAGCAGCTTAGCAGGAGAAGAAGCTTTCTTT.

The chain uses TRBV10-3 and TRBJ2-7; D perhaps matches TRBD1 (6 bases). Germline lookup yields CDR1 ENHRY and CDR2 SYGVKD. Trimming took off 6 bases at V and 7 bases at J, with 16 bases between the two ends. The CDR3 is made up of 13 amino acids. The CDR3 DNA reads TGTGCCATCAGGACAGGATCAATGGGGGAGCAGTACTTC. It encodes CAIRTGSMGEQYF.

As DNA, the CDR3 is TGTGCCAGCAGCGTAGTCCCCGGGGAGGGCGGGAACACTGAAGCTTTCTTT. It translates to CASSVVPGEGGNTEAFF. The V call is TRBV9, the J call TRBJ1-1; D is unclear. CDR3 length equals 17 residues. Germline CDR1 reads SGDLS; CDR2 reads YYNGEE. With 0 bases removed from V and 1 base from J, the gap between germline ends came to 16 bases.

V usage is TRBV11-2 and J usage is TRBJ2-7; 7 nucleotides match TRBD1. This CDR3 has 13 residues. Germline V gene data show CDR1 as SGHAT and CDR2 as FQNNGV. Trimming took 2 bases from V and 2 from J; bases not matched to a gene: 0. The DNA of the CDR3 is TGTGCCAGCAGCTTACAGGGGGCCTACGAGCAGTACTTC. It yields the protein CASSLQGAYEQYF.

The rearrangement uses TRBV19 and TRBJ1-2; D is possibly TRBD1 (5 bases). Germline V lookup: CDR1 LNHDA, CDR2 SQIVND (reference sequence). This CDR3 has 14 amino acids. V lost 4 bases to trimming and J lost 5 bases, with 14 bases between them. CDR3 sequence reads: CASSNPGTSYGYTF. In DNA, the CDR3 is TGTGCCAGTAGTAACCCCGGGACTTCTTATGGCTACACCTTC.

The chain joins TRBV27 to TRBJ1-5; D not resolved. Trimming removed 6 bases from V and 0 bases from J, with 9 bases in between. CDR1 and CDR2 (germline): MNHEY, SMNVEV (reference sequence). This CDR3 comprises 14 residues. The CDR3 nucleotides are TGTGCCAGCAGCACCGGTTATAGCAATCAGCCCCAGCATTTT. It is translated as CASSTGYSNQPQHF.